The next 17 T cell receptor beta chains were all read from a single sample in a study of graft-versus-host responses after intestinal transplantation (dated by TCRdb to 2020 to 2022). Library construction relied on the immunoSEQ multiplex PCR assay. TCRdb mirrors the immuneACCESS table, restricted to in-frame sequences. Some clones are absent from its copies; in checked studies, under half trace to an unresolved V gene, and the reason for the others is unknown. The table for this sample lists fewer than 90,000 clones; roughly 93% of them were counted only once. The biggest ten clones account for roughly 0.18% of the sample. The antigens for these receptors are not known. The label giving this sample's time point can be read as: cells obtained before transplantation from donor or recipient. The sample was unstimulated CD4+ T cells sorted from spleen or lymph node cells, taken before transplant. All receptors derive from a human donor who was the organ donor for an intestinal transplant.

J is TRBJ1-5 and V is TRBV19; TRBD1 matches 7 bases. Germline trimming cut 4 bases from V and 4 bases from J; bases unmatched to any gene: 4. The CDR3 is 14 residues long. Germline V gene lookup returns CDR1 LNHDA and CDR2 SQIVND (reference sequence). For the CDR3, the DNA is TGTGCCAGTAGTAGCAGACAGGGAAATCAGCCCCAGCATTTT. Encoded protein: CASSSRQGNQPQHF.

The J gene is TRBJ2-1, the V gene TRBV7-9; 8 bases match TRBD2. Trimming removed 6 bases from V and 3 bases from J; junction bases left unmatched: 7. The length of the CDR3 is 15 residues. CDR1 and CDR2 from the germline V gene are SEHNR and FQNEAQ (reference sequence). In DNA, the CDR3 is TGTGCCAGCAGTTCCCATGGGACTAGCTACAATGAGCAGTTCTTC. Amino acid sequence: CASSSHGTSYNEQFF.

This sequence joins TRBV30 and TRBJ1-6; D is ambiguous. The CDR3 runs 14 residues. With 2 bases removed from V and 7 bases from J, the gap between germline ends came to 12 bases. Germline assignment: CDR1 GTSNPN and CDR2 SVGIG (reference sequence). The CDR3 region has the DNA TGTGCCTGGAGTAAACCCCGCGAGAATTCACCCCTCCACTTT. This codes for CAWSKPRENSPLHF.

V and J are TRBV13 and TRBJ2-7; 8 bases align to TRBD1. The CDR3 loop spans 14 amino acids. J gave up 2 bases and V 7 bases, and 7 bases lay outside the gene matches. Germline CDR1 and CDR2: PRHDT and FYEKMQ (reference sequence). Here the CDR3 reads CASTRGQETYEQYF. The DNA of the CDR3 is TGTGCCAGCACCCGGGGACAGGAGACCTACGAGCAGTACTTC.

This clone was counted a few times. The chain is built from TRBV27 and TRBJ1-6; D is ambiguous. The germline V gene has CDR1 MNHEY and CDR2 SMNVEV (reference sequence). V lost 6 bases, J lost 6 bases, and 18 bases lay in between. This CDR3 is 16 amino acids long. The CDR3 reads CASRPTLLIGNSPLHF. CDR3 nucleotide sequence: TGTGCCAGCAGACCTACGCTACTTATTGGTAATTCACCCCTCCACTTT.

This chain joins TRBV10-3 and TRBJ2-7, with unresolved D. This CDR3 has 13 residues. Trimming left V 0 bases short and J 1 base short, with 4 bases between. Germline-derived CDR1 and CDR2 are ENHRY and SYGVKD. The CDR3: CAISESRSYEQYF. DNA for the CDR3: TGTGCCATCAGTGAGTCGAGATCCTACGAGCAGTACTTC.

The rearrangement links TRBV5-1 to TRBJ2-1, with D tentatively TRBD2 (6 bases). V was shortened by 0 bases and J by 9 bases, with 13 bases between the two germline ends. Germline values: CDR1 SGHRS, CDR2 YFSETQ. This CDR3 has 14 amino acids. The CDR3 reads CASSLASVRGEQFF. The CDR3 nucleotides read TGCGCCAGCAGCTTGGCTAGCGTCCGGGGTGAGCAGTTCTTC.

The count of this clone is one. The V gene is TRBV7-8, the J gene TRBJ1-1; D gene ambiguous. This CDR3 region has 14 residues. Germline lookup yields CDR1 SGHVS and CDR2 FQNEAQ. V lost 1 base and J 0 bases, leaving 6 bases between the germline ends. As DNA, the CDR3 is TGTGCCAGCAGCTTAGTATCCCTGAACACTGAAGCTTTCTTT. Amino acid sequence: CASSLVSLNTEAFF.

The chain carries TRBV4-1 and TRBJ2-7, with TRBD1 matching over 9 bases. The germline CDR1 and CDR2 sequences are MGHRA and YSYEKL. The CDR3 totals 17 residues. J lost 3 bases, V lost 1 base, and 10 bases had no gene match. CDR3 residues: CASSQVGGTGSYYEQYF. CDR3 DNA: TGCGCCAGCAGCCAAGTTGGAGGGACAGGGTCTTACTACGAGCAGTACTTC.

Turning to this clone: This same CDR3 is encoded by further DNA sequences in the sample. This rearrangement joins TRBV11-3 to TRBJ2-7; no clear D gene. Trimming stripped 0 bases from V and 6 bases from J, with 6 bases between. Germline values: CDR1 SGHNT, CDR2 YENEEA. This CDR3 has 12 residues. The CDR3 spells CASSLDRGEQYF. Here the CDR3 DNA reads TGTGCCAGCAGCTTAGATCGAGGCGAGCAGTACTTC.

CDR3 region: CASSSWTGEDTIYF. The CDR3 DNA follows: TGCGCCAGCAGCTCCTGGACAGGGGAAGACACCATATATTTT. This rearrangement joins TRBV5-1 to TRBJ1-3, with 9 bases aligning to TRBD1. Germline-derived CDR1 and CDR2 are SGHRS and YFSETQ. This CDR3 region has 14 residues. V lost 3 bases to trimming and J lost 8 bases; unmatched junction nucleotides: 6.

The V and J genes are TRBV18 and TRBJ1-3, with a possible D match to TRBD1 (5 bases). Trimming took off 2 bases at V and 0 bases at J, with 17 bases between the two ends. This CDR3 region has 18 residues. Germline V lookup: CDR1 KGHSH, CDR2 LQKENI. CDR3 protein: CASSPVLLDSASGNTIYF. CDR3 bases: TGTGCCAGCTCACCAGTGCTCCTTGACAGTGCCTCTGGAAACACCATATATTTT.

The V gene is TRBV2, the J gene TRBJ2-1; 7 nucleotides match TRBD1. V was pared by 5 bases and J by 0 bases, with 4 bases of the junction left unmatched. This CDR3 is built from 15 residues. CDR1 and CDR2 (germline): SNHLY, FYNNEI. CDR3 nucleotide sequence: TGTGCCAGCAGTAAGGGACAGATCTCCTACAATGAGCAGTTCTTC. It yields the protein CASSKGQISYNEQFF. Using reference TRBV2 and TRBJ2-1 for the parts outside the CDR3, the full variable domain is EPEVTQTPSHQVTQMGQEVILRCVPISNHLYFYWYRQILGQKVEFLVSFYNNEISEKSEIFDDQFSVERPDGSNFTLKIRSTKLEDSAMYFCASSKGQISYNEQFFGPGTRLTVL.

The CDR3: CASSLAQGTGELFF. The CDR3, as DNA: TGCGCCAGCAGCTTGGCCCAGGGAACCGGGGAGCTGTTTTTT. V gene TRBV5-1 combines with J gene TRBJ2-2; D possibly corresponds to TRBD1 (5 bases). V lost 0 bases and J lost 5, with 8 bases in between. In germline, CDR1 is SGHRS, CDR2 YFSETQ. This CDR3 is 14 amino acids long. Complete variable domain (other parts from reference TRBV5-1 and TRBJ2-2): KAGVTQTPRYLIKTRGQQVTLSCSPISGHRSVSWYQQTPGQGLQFLFEYFSETQRNKGNFPGRFSGRQFSNSRSEMNVSTLELGDSALYLCASSLAQGTGELFFGEGSRLTVL.

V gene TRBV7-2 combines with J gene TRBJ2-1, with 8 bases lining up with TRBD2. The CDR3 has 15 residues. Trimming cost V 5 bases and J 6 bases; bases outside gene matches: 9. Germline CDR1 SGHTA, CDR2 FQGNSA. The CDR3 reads CASSPGAGGANEQFF. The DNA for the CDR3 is TGTGCCAGCAGCCCAGGCGCGGGGGGTGCCAATGAGCAGTTCTTC.

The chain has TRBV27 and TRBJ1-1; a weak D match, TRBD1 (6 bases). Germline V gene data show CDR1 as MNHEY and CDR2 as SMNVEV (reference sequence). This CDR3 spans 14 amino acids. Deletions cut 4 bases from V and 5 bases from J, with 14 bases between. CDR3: CASSSGGGLTEAFF. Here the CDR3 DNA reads TGTGCCAGCAGTTCGGGAGGGGGGCTGACTGAAGCTTTCTTT.

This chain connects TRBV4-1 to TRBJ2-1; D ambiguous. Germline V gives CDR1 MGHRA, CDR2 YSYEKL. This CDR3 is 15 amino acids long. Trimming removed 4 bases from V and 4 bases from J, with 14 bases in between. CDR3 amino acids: CASSPRTTLYNEQFF. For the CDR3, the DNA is TGCGCCAGCAGCCCGCGGACCACACTTTACAATGAGCAGTTCTTC.